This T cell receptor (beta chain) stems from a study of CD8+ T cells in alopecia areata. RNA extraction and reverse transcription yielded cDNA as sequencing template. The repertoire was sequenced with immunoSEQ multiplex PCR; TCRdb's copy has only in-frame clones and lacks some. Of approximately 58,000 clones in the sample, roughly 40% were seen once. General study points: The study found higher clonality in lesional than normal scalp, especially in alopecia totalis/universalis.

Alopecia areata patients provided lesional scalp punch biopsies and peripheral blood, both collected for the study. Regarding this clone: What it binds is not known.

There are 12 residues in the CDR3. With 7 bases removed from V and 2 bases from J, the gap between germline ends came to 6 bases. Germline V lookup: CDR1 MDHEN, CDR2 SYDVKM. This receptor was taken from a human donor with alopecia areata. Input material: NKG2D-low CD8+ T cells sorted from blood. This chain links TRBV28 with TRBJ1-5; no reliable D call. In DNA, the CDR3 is TGTGCCAGCAACTACGGCAATCAGCCCCAGCATTTT. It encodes CASNYGNQPQHF.